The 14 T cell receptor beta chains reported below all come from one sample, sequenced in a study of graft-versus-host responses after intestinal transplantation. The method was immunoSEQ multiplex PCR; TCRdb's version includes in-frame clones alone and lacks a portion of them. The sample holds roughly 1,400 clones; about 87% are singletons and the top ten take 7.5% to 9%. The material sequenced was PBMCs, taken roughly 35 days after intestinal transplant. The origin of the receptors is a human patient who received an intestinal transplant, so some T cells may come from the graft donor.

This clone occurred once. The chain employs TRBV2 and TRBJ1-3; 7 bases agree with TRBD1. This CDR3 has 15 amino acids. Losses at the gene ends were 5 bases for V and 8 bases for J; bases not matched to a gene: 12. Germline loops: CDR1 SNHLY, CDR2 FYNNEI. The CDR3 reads CASSLEGTAADTIYF. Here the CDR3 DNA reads TGTGCCAGCAGTCTAGAGGGGACAGCCGCGGACACCATATATTTT.

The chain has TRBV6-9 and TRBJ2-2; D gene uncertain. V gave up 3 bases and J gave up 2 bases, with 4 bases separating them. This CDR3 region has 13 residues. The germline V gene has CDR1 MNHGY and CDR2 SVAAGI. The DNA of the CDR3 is TGTGCCAGCAGTTACTCCAACACCGGGGAGCTGTTTTTT. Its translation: CASSYSNTGELFF.

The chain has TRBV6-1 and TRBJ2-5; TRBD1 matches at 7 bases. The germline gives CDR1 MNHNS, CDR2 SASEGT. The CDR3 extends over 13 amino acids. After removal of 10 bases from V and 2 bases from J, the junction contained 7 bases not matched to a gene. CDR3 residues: CATQRDRQETQYF. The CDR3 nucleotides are TGTGCCACCCAACGGGACAGACAAGAGACCCAGTACTTC.

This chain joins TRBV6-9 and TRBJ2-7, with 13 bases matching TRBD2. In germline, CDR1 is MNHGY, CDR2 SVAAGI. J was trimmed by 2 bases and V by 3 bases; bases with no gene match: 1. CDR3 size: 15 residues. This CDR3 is CASSYTSGGAYEQYF. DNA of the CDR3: TGTGCCAGCAGTTACACTAGCGGGGGGGCCTACGAGCAGTACTTC.

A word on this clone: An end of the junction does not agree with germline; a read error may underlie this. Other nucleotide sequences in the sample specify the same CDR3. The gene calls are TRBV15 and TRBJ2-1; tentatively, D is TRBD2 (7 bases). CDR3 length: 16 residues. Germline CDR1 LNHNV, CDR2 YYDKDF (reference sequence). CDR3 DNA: TGTGCCACCAGCAGGGATACGGGGGGCTCCTACAATGAGCAATTCTTC. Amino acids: CATSRDTGGSYNEQFF.

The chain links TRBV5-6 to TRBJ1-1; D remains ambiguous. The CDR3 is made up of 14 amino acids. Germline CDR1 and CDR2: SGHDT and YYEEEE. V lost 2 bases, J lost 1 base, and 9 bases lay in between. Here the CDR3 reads CASSFPGRNTEAFF. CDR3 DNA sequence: TGTGCCAGCAGCTTCCCAGGAAGGAACACTGAAGCTTTCTTT. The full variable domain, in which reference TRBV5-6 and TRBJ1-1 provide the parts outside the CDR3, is DAGVTQSPTHLIKTRGQQVTLRCSPKSGHDTVSWYQQALGQGPQFIFQYYEEEERQRGNFPDRFSGHQFPNYSSELNVNALLLGDSALYLCASSFPGRNTEAFFGQGTRLTVV.

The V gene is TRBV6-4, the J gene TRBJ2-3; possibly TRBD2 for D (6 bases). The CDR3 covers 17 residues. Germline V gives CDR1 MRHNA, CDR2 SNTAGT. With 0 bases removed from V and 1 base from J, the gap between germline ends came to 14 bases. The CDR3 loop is CASSDSIGGGGTDTQYF. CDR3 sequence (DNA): TGTGCCAGCAGTGACTCGATTGGGGGAGGAGGCACAGATACGCAGTATTTT.

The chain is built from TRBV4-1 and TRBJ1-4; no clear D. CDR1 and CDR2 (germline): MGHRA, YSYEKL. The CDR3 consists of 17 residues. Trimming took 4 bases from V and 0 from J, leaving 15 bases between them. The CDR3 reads CASSPRREGTTNEKLFF. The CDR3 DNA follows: TGCGCCAGCAGCCCCCGGAGAGAGGGAACAACTAATGAAAAACTGTTTTTT.

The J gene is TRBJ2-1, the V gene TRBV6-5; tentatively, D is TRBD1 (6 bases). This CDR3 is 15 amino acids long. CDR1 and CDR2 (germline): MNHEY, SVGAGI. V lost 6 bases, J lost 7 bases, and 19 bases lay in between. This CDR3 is CASSKTGFGVNEQFF. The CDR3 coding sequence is TGTGCCAGCAGCAAAACAGGGTTCGGGGTAAATGAGCAGTTCTTC.

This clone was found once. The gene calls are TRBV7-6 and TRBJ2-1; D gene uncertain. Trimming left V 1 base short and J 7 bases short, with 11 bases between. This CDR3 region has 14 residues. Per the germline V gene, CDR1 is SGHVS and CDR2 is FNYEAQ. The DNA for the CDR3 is TGTGCCAGCAGCTTAGACGAGGTGGGAAATGAGCAGTTCTTC. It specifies CASSLDEVGNEQFF.

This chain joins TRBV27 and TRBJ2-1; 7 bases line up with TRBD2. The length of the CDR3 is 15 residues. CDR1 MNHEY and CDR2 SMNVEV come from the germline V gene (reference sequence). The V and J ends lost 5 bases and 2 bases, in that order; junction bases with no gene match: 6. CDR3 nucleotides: TGTGCCAGCAGTCAGCGGGATGACGCCTACAATGAGCAGTTCTTC. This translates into CASSQRDDAYNEQFF.

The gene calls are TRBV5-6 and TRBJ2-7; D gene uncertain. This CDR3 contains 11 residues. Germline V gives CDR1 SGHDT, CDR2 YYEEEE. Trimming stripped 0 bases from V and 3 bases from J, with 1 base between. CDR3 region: CASSLGYEQYF. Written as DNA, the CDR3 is TGTGCCAGCAGCTTGGGCTACGAGCAGTACTTC.

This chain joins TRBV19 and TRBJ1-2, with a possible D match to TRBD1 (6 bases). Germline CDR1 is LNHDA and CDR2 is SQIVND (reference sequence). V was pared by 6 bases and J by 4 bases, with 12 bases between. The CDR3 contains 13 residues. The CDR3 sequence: CASSLGGFYGYTF. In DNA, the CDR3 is TGTGCCAGTAGCCTAGGGGGATTCTATGGCTACACCTTC.

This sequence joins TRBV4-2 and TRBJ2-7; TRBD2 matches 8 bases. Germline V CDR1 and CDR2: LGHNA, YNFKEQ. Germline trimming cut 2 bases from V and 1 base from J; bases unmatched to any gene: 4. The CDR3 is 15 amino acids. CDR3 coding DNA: TGTGCCAGCAGCCAATTAGCGGGATCTTCCTACGAGCAGTACTTC. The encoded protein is CASSQLAGSSYEQYF.